The 32 T cell receptor beta chains below come from one sample, sequenced in a study of T cells in Graves' hyperthyroidism and ophthalmopathy. Researchers took RNA transcripts and amplified the TCR beta CDR3 regions from them. An initial round of RT-PCR targeting the TCR CDR3 relied on the HTBI primer set. In TCRdb, the multiplex PCR reads were re-called with MiXCR into one record per CDR3 protein. The repertoire holds hundreds of thousands of distinct CDR3 sequences, with 15% to 20% as singletons. Sequenced input: blood. The receptors derive from a woman between 18 and 30 years old with Graves' ophthalmopathy.

The chain combines TRBV7-9 with TRBJ2-1; tentatively, D is TRBD2 (5 bases). The length of the CDR3 is 15 residues. The germline V gene has CDR1 SEHNR and CDR2 FQNEAQ (reference sequence). V was trimmed by 4 bases and J by 2 bases, leaving 12 bases between them. CDR3 residues: CASSSTGFPYNEQFF. The CDR3 nucleotides read TGTGCCAGCAGCTCCACGGGATTCCCCTACAATGAGCAGTTCTTC.

This clonotype was picked up many times. This chain uses TRBV20-1 with TRBJ1-6; 7 bases fit TRBD1. The germline CDR1 and CDR2 sequences are DFQATT and SNEGSKA (reference sequence). The CDR3 has 13 residues. The V and J ends lost 2 bases and 7 bases, in that order; junction bases with no gene match: 2. CDR3 loop: CSARLTGNSPLHF. In nucleotides, the CDR3 is TGCAGTGCTAGACTGACAGGGAATTCACCCCTCCACTTT.

This chain links TRBV4-1 with TRBJ1-2, with 8 nucleotides matching TRBD1. Germline V CDR1 and CDR2: MGHRA, YSYEKL. This CDR3 contains 18 residues. V lost 3 bases, J lost 2 bases, and 14 bases stayed unmatched. The CDR3 DNA follows: TGCGCCAGCAGCCACCCCTCGGACAGGGCCGATCTAAACTATGGCTACACCTTC. This sequence encodes CASSHPSDRADLNYGYTF.

This chain uses TRBV19 with TRBJ1-2; no firm D call. This CDR3 comprises 14 residues. Trimming took 3 bases from V and 3 from J, leaving 11 bases between them. Germline V lookup: CDR1 LNHDA, CDR2 SQIVND (reference sequence). Here the CDR3 DNA reads TGTGCCAGTAGTATTGGTCCATCATACTATGGCTACACCTTC. Amino acid sequence: CASSIGPSYYGYTF.

This clonotype was counted ten times or more. The chain employs TRBV2 and TRBJ1-5; tentative D call: TRBD1 (5 bases). There are 13 residues in the CDR3. V was pared by 6 bases and J by 4 bases, with 10 bases between. The germline V gene has CDR1 SNHLY and CDR2 FYNNEI. The CDR3 region has the DNA TGTGCCAGCAGGTACAGGATTAATCAGCCCCAGCATTTT. Protein: CASRYRINQPQHF. Supplemented by reference TRBV2 and TRBJ1-5, the full variable domain reads EPEVTQTPSHQVTQMGQEVILRCVPISNHLYFYWYRQILGQKVEFLVSFYNNEISEKSEIFDDQFSVERPDGSNFTLKIRSTKLEDSAMYFCASRYRINQPQHFGDGTRLSIL.

This clonotype is a singleton in its sample. A much larger clone lies one base from this, so it may be a read error. CDR3 loop: CASNLREVDNEQFF. The CDR3 DNA is TGTGCCAGCAACCTGCGGGAGGTCGACAATGAGCAGTTCTTC. This chain connects TRBV2 to TRBJ2-1, with 8 bases fitting TRBD2. Germline CDR1 SNHLY, CDR2 FYNNEI. The V and J ends lost 7 bases and 5 bases, in that order; junction bases with no gene match: 7. The CDR3 loop spans 14 amino acids.

This clonotype was observed a few times. J is TRBJ2-7 and V is TRBV6-5; weak D call: TRBD2 (6 bases). Trimming took 2 bases from V and 0 from J, leaving 14 bases between them. CDR3 size: 16 residues. Germline V gene data show CDR1 as MNHEY and CDR2 as SVGAGI. Here the CDR3 DNA reads TGTGCCAGCAGTTACGAAGCGGGTATGACCTCCTACGAGCAGTACTTC. This codes for CASSYEAGMTSYEQYF.

At least ten counts were recorded for this clonotype. The chain couples TRBV7-8 to TRBJ2-5; 8 nucleotides line up with TRBD2. Germline V gives CDR1 SGHVS, CDR2 FQNEAQ. The length of the CDR3 is 16 residues. Trimming removed 4 bases from V and 5 bases from J; junction bases left unmatched: 12. Here the CDR3 reads CASSSLAGRRGETQYF. CDR3 coding DNA: TGTGCCAGCAGCTCTTTAGCGGGGCGCCGCGGGGAGACCCAGTACTTC.

This clonotype has at least ten counts. V usage is TRBV12-3 or TRBV12-4 and J usage is TRBJ1-5; a weak D match, TRBD1 (5 bases). V was cut by 7 bases and J by 4 bases, with 17 bases left in between. This CDR3 spans 15 amino acids. In DNA, the CDR3 is TGTGCCAGCACCAAAGACGGGGACTATAATCAGCCCCAGCATTTT. Its translation: CASTKDGDYNQPQHF.

Many counts were recorded for this clonotype. The chain links TRBV28 to TRBJ1-1; tentatively, D is TRBD1 (5 bases). The germline V gene encodes CDR1 MDHEN and CDR2 SYDVKM. Trimming pared 6 bases from V and 2 bases from J, leaving 19 bases between. This CDR3 is built from 16 residues. For the CDR3, the DNA is TGTGCCAGCAGCCGAGAGGGGACCGACCTTAACACTGAAGCTTTCTTT. Translating it yields CASSREGTDLNTEAFF.

This clonotype was seen ten or more times. The genes are TRBV3-1 and TRBJ1-1; D is possibly TRBD1 (5 bases). V lost 1 base to trimming and J lost 7 bases, with 7 bases between them. The CDR3 is 12 amino acids. Germline CDR1 is LGHDT and CDR2 is YNNKEL (reference sequence). CDR3 sequence reads: CASSQGDGEAFF. The DNA of the CDR3 is TGTGCCAGCAGCCAAGGGGACGGTGAAGCTTTCTTT.

This clonotype has just a few counts. This rearrangement joins TRBV13 to TRBJ2-5; D is unresolved. Germline V lookup: CDR1 PRHDT, CDR2 FYEKMQ (reference sequence). The CDR3 loop spans 13 amino acids. Trimming pared 1 base from V and 2 bases from J, leaving 5 bases between. In nucleotides, the CDR3 is TGTGCCAGCAGCTTAGAACAGCAAGAGACCCAGTACTTC. Its protein product is CASSLEQQETQYF.

The chain couples TRBV6-1 to TRBJ2-6; 12 bases are a match to TRBD1. J gave up 2 bases and V 9 bases, and 5 bases lay outside the gene matches. This CDR3 is built from 16 residues. The germline V gene has CDR1 MNHNS and CDR2 SASEGT. CDR3 nucleotide sequence: TGTGCCAGTGGGGACAGGGGGCTGCCTGGGGCCAACGTCCTGACTTTC. Its translation is CASGDRGLPGANVLTF.

This clonotype appeared many times. This chain uses TRBV2 with TRBJ2-1; D may be TRBD2 (6 bases). Trimming left V 1 base short and J 2 bases short, with 9 bases between. Germline CDR1 is SNHLY and CDR2 is FYNNEI. The CDR3 is made up of 15 amino acids. The CDR3 spells CASSEVEGPYNEQFF. The CDR3 DNA follows: TGTGCCAGCAGTGAAGTGGAGGGCCCCTACAATGAGCAGTTCTTC.

The gene calls are TRBV6-1 and TRBJ1-5; 7 positions match TRBD1. Germline assignment: CDR1 MNHNS and CDR2 SASEGT. V lost 6 bases and J lost 0; bases outside the gene matches: 11. The CDR3 loop spans 17 amino acids. The CDR3 DNA follows: TGTGCCAGCAGCAGCGGACAGGCCTTTTATAGCAATCAGCCCCAGCATTTT. This encodes CASSSGQAFYSNQPQHF.

This clonotype has ten or more counts. The chain uses TRBV7-8 and TRBJ2-1; TRBD2 matches 12 bases. The CDR3 is made up of 19 amino acids. Germline-derived CDR1 and CDR2 are SGHVS and FQNEAQ. V lost 3 bases to trimming and J lost 7 bases; unmatched junction nucleotides: 16. This chain's CDR3 is CASSFTPGSLAGGGNEQFF. Here the CDR3 DNA reads TGTGCCAGCAGCTTTACCCCGGGATCACTAGCGGGGGGCGGGAATGAGCAGTTCTTC.

In the case of this clonotype: A much larger clone sits a single nucleotide away, making a read error possible. V usage is TRBV6-5 and J usage is TRBJ2-1; no clear D. The CDR3 has 14 residues. CDR1 and CDR2 (germline): MNHEY, SVGAGI. V was pared by 0 bases and J by 2 bases, with 5 bases between. CDR3 DNA sequence: TGTGCCAGCAGTTACTCCCATCCCTACAATGAGCAGTTCTTC. Translated, it gives CASSYSHPYNEQFF.

This clonotype was recorded a few times. The V and J genes are TRBV5-6 and TRBJ2-7; D is possibly TRBD1 (5 bases). Germline loops: CDR1 SGHDT, CDR2 YYEEEE. The CDR3 length is 14 residues. V lost 0 bases to trimming and J lost 6 bases, with 13 bases between them. The CDR3 sequence: CASSLDSRASEQYF. The CDR3 bases are TGTGCCAGCAGCTTGGATAGCAGGGCCTCCGAGCAGTACTTC.

The CDR3 DNA follows: TGTGCCAGCAGTTTTACGGAGATAGTCTATGAAGGCACTGAAGCTTTCTTT. This gives the protein CASSFTEIVYEGTEAFF. The gene calls are TRBV12-3 or TRBV12-4 and TRBJ1-1; no clear D gene. The CDR3 covers 17 residues. Trimming took 3 bases from V and 4 from J, leaving 21 bases between them.

This clonotype was recorded at least ten times. The chain has TRBV7-8 and TRBJ1-1; D not resolved. Germline CDR1 and CDR2: SGHVS and FQNEAQ. The length of the CDR3 is 13 residues. V was pared by 4 bases and J by 0 bases, with 6 bases between. The CDR3 DNA is TGTGCCAGCAGCTCCGGGGTGAACACTGAAGCTTTCTTT. It translates to CASSSGVNTEAFF.

This clonotype occurred a few times. The chain has TRBV28 and TRBJ2-3; D perhaps matches TRBD1 (6 bases). Trimming shortened V by 8 bases and J by 2 bases, and 8 bases separated the two germline ends. The germline V gene has CDR1 MDHEN and CDR2 SYDVKM. The CDR3 covers 12 residues. The CDR3 loop reads CASGQSTDTQYF. The DNA of the CDR3 is TGTGCCAGCGGACAGTCCACAGATACGCAGTATTTT.

The table lists this clonotype with many counts. The chain has TRBV27 and TRBJ2-1, with 10 bases identical to TRBD2. The CDR3 is made up of 18 amino acids. The V and J ends lost 5 bases and 3 bases, in that order; junction bases with no gene match: 13. Germline V gene data show CDR1 as MNHEY and CDR2 as SMNVEV (reference sequence). The CDR3 reads CASSRVIAGGPIYNEQFF. CDR3 DNA: TGTGCCAGCAGTCGCGTCATAGCGGGAGGACCAATCTACAATGAGCAGTTCTTC.

The chain joins TRBV4-1 to TRBJ2-2, with 8 bases matching TRBD1. The CDR3 totals 15 residues. V lost 3 bases to trimming and J lost 0 bases; unmatched junction nucleotides: 0. The V gene's germline CDR1 is MGHRA and CDR2 YSYEKL. Written as DNA, the CDR3 is TGCGCCAGCAGCCAGGACAGGGCGAACACCGGGGAGCTGTTTTTT. Its protein product is CASSQDRANTGELFF.

The DNA for the CDR3 is TGTGCCAGCAGCGAGCCCCGTGGGACTAGCAGGAATGAGCAGTTCTTC. It translates to CASSEPRGTSRNEQFF. V is TRBV9 and J is TRBJ2-1; the match to TRBD2 covers 9 bases. Per the germline V gene, CDR1 is SGDLS and CDR2 is YYNGEE. J was trimmed by 7 bases and V by 3 bases; bases with no gene match: 11. CDR3 size: 16 residues.

This clonotype was seen at least ten times. The J gene is TRBJ1-1, the V gene TRBV30; no firm D call. With 3 bases removed from V and 2 bases from J, the gap between germline ends came to 13 bases. The CDR3 runs to 14 residues. Per the germline V gene, CDR1 is GTSNPN and CDR2 is SVGIG (reference sequence). The CDR3 DNA reads as TGTGCCTGGAGCCCCTTAGGACTAAACACTGAAGCTTTCTTT. Translated, it gives CAWSPLGLNTEAFF. Drawing the rest from reference TRBV30 and TRBJ1-1, the complete variable domain is SQTIHQWPATLVQPVGSPLSLECTVEGTSNPNLYWYRQAAGRGLQLLFYSVGIGQISSEVPQNLSASRPQDRQFILSSKKLLLSDSGFYLCAWSPLGLNTEAFFGQGTRLTVV.

The CDR3 coding sequence is TGTGCCAACAGGCTTAGTTATAATTCACCCCTCCACTTT. Its protein product is CANRLSYNSPLHF. The V and J genes are TRBV27 and TRBJ1-6; tentative D call: TRBD1 (5 bases). The CDR3 is made up of 13 amino acids. From germline, CDR1 is MNHEY and CDR2 SMNVEV (reference sequence). The germline V and J ends were trimmed by 10 bases and 4 bases, with 11 bases remaining between them.

This chain links TRBV18 with TRBJ2-7; 7 bases agree with TRBD1. This CDR3 is 13 amino acids long. Germline V CDR1 and CDR2: KGHSH, LQKENI. Trimming took 3 bases from V and 3 from J; bases not matched to a gene: 2. CDR3 coding DNA: TGTGCCAGCTCACCGGGACAGAACTACGAGCAGTACTTC. This gives the protein CASSPGQNYEQYF.

This clonotype was detected ten times or more. The chain uses TRBV12-3 or TRBV12-4 and TRBJ2-1; the match to TRBD2 covers 7 bases. The length of the CDR3 is 13 residues. V dropped 8 bases and J dropped 5; count of bases not matched to a gene: 6. This CDR3 is CASGSGIDNEQFF. The CDR3 DNA reads TGTGCCAGCGGGAGCGGGATTGACAATGAGCAGTTCTTC.

This clonotype was observed a handful of times. As DNA, the CDR3 is TGTGCCAGTAGCTACAGGGGGGACGGTGGTGACTATCAGCCCCAGCATTTT. Its protein product is CASSYRGDGGDYQPQHF. The chain links TRBV19 to TRBJ1-5, with TRBD1 matching over 8 bases. CDR1 is LNHDA and CDR2 is SQIVND in the germline V gene (reference sequence). The CDR3 sequence is 17 residues long. Trimming at V came to 6 bases and at J to 5 bases, leaving 15 bases not matched to a gene.

V is TRBV12-5 and J is TRBJ1-1, with D unresolved. From germline, CDR1 is LGHNT and CDR2 FRNRAP. The CDR3 totals 12 residues. Trimming pared 0 bases from V and 4 bases from J, leaving 3 bases between. CDR3 DNA sequence: TGTGCTAGTGGTTTGGTCGGCACTGAAGCTTTCTTT. This codes for CASGLVGTEAFF.

This clonotype is a singleton in its sample. The rearrangement uses TRBV12-3 or TRBV12-4 and TRBJ2-5; 8 nucleotides align to TRBD2. The CDR3 is made up of 14 amino acids. V lost 6 bases and J lost 2; bases outside the gene matches: 5. CDR3 protein: CASRTAGEQETQYF. The CDR3 DNA follows: TGTGCCAGCAGAACAGCGGGAGAACAAGAGACCCAGTACTTC.

This clonotype was seen repeatedly, ten times or more. The rearrangement joins TRBV15 to TRBJ1-6; D uncertain. The CDR3 is made up of 14 amino acids. The V end lost 1 base, the J end lost 6 bases, and 7 bases lay between the germline ends. Germline V gene lookup returns CDR1 LNHNV and CDR2 YYDKDF (reference sequence). The DNA for the CDR3 is TGTGCCACCAGCAGAGGTCAGAGTAATTCACCCCTCCACTTT. Its protein product is CATSRGQSNSPLHF.